The sequence of this TCR beta chain was determined in a study of Tregs in tolerant kidney transplant recipients. Study-wide results and caveats: Biological reproducibility was not directly addressed in this study. Donor-specific Treg expansion exceeded global Treg expansion in tolerant patients, suggesting antigen drive. The most relevant donor-specific Treg TCRbeta repertoire apparently came from expansion with activated donor B cells.

The data were produced by immunoSEQ multiplex PCR, yet TCRdb's version contains in-frame clones alone and is incomplete. The repertoire holds 95,000 or so clones, with approximately 94% as singletons. Germline V gene data show CDR1 as SGHNT and CDR2 as YENEEA. The J segment lost 5 bases and the V segment lost 5 bases, leaving 6 bases of the junction unmatched. This CDR3 comprises 15 residues. The nonmyeloablative bone marrow transplants came from related graft donors, with transient mixed chimerism. Thawed PBMCs were FACS-sorted into unstimulated CD4+CD25+CD127- regulatory T cells, CD4+CD25- non-regulatory cells, CD4 and CD8 cells. Details on this clone: Antigen specificity is unknown.

Sequenced here: CD4+ T cells from blood (PBMCs), sampled 12 months after the transplant. The TCR comes from a human patient who received a combined kidney and bone marrow transplant. Certain T cells may be donor cells from the graft. The J gene is TRBJ2-3, the V gene TRBV11-3; 11 positions match TRBD2. The CDR3 loop reads CASSLRLAGLDTQYF. CDR3 coding DNA: TGTGCCAGCAGCCTGAGACTAGCGGGATTAGATACGCAGTATTTT.